These 30 T cell receptor beta chains share one sample of origin, sequenced in a study of identical twins. One entry per CDR3 protein results from TCRdb running MiXCR on the 5' RACE reads. The profile shows hundreds of thousands of distinct CDR3 sequences, approximately 7% of them singletons. These sequences were also reported in another study, on yellow fever vaccine responses in identical twins.

Sequenced: memory (CD45RO+) T cells sorted from blood. These receptors originate from a woman under 30 in good health.

The chain is built from TRBV5-1 and TRBJ1-4; 11 bases align to TRBD1. Trimming cost V 5 bases and J 5 bases; bases outside gene matches: 17. The CDR3 runs to 19 residues. Germline V gives CDR1 SGHRS, CDR2 YFSETQ. The CDR3 sequence: CASRWTGGSALGPNEKLFF. The CDR3 nucleotides read TGCGCCAGCAGATGGACAGGGGGCTCGGCCCTCGGACCCAATGAAAAACTGTTTTTT.

This clonotype has only a few counts. The chain carries TRBV6-5 and TRBJ1-2; 8 nucleotides align to TRBD1. V was pared by 0 bases and J by 7 bases, with 4 bases of the junction left unmatched. Germline CDR1 and CDR2: MNHEY and SVGAGI. The CDR3 totals 14 residues. The CDR3 spells CASSYSDRGGGYTF. The DNA for the CDR3 is TGTGCCAGCAGTTACTCTGACAGGGGAGGTGGCTACACCTTC.

This clonotype occurred many times. The chain has TRBV14 and TRBJ2-7; D ambiguous. CDR1 and CDR2 from the germline V gene are SGHDN and FVKESK. The CDR3 has 14 amino acids. The V end lost 0 bases, the J end lost 0 bases, and 6 bases lay between the germline ends. CDR3 in DNA: TGTGCCAGCAGCCAAGATCCAGCCTCCTACGAGCAGTACTTC. This codes for CASSQDPASYEQYF. Full variable domain (outside the CDR3, taken from reference TRBV14 and TRBJ2-7): EAGVTQFPSHSVIEKGQTVTLRCDPISGHDNLYWYRRVMGKEIKFLLHFVKESKQDESGMPNNRFLAERTGGTYSTLKVQPAELEDSGVYFCASSQDPASYEQYFGPGTRLTVT.

This clonotype was found many times. The V gene is TRBV5-1, the J gene TRBJ2-3; the D is unclear. The CDR3 is made up of 12 amino acids. In germline, CDR1 is SGHRS, CDR2 YFSETQ. V lost 0 bases and J lost 6, with 5 bases in between. The CDR3 sequence is CASSLEVDTQYF. The CDR3 DNA reads as TGCGCCAGCAGCTTGGAGGTCGATACGCAGTATTTT.

The J gene is TRBJ1-1, the V gene TRBV20-1; D ambiguous. V lost 5 bases and J 0 bases, leaving 16 bases between the germline ends. CDR1 is DFQATT and CDR2 is SNEGSKA in the germline V gene (reference sequence). CDR3 size: 15 residues. This chain's CDR3 is CSAEDAETMNTEAFF. CDR3 coding DNA: TGCAGTGCTGAGGACGCCGAAACGATGAACACTGAAGCTTTCTTT.

This clonotype was counted ten times or more. The chain combines TRBV7-6 with TRBJ2-3; D not certain. V dropped 3 bases and J dropped 1 base, with 11 bases sitting between them. Germline CDR1 reads SGHVS; CDR2 reads FNYEAQ. The CDR3 has 15 residues. In DNA form, the CDR3 reads TGTGCCAGCAGCTTGGACGGTGAAGGCACAGATACGCAGTATTTT. It specifies CASSLDGEGTDTQYF.

The chain employs TRBV9 and TRBJ2-5; D remains ambiguous. V dropped 3 bases and J dropped 1 base, with 19 bases sitting between them. This CDR3 contains 17 residues. Germline CDR1 reads SGDLS; CDR2 reads YYNGEE. This chain's CDR3 is CASSASNRHVIQETQYF. The CDR3 DNA sequence: TGTGCCAGCAGCGCCAGTAACCGACACGTAATCCAAGAGACCCAGTACTTC.

In this sample, this clonotype turned up many times. CDR3 amino acids: CATSSDGTPGTDNEKLFF. In DNA form, the CDR3 reads TGTGCCACCAGCAGCGATGGGACCCCTGGGACAGACAATGAAAAACTGTTTTTT. The chain recombines TRBV15 with TRBJ1-4, with 7 bases identical to TRBD1. CDR1 and CDR2 (germline): LNHNV, YYDKDF (reference sequence). The CDR3 is made up of 18 amino acids. V was pared by 3 bases and J by 5 bases, with 15 bases of the junction left unmatched.

This clonotype occurred many times. The chain combines TRBV11-1 with TRBJ2-3; the match to TRBD2 covers 8 bases. The V segment lost 0 bases and the J segment 6 bases; nucleotides outside the gene matches: 8. CDR1 is SGHAT and CDR2 is FQDESV in the germline V gene (reference sequence). This CDR3 contains 16 residues. CDR3 sequence: CASSLARGGPADTQYF. CDR3 DNA sequence: TGTGCCAGCAGCTTAGCCCGGGGGGGACCCGCGGATACGCAGTATTTT. Full variable domain (rest looked up from reference TRBV11-1 and TRBJ2-3): EAEVAQSPRYKITEKSQAVAFWCDPISGHATLYWYRQILGQGPELLVQFQDESVVDDSQLPKDRFSAERLKGVDSTLKIQPAELGDSAMYLCASSLARGGPADTQYFGPGTRLTVL.

V is TRBV18 and J is TRBJ2-1; 8 nucleotides line up with TRBD2. In germline, CDR1 is KGHSH, CDR2 LQKENI. The CDR3 is 16 residues long. The V and J ends lost 4 bases and 6 bases, in that order; junction bases with no gene match: 11. The CDR3 sequence: CASSRRLAQGGNEQFF. CDR3 DNA: TGTGCCAGCTCACGTCGACTAGCGCAAGGGGGCAATGAGCAGTTCTTC. The full variable domain, in which reference TRBV18 and TRBJ2-1 provide the parts outside the CDR3, is NAGVMQNPRHLVRRRGQEARLRCSPMKGHSHVYWYRQLPEEGLKFMVYLQKENIIDESGMPKERFSAEFPKEGPSILRIQQVVRGDSAAYFCASSRRLAQGGNEQFFGPGTRLTVL.

This clonotype occurred a few times. V and J are TRBV2 and TRBJ2-1; 11 bases match TRBD2. Germline V gene data show CDR1 as SNHLY and CDR2 as FYNNEI. The ends lost 7 bases at V and 5 bases at J; junction bases unmatched: 4. The CDR3 has 14 residues. CDR3: CASKGTSGNNEQFF. The CDR3 DNA reads as TGTGCCAGCAAGGGGACTAGCGGAAACAATGAGCAGTTCTTC. The full variable domain, completed using reference TRBV2 and TRBJ2-1, is EPEVTQTPSHQVTQMGQEVILRCVPISNHLYFYWYRQILGQKVEFLVSFYNNEISEKSEIFDDQFSVERPDGSNFTLKIRSTKLEDSAMYFCASKGTSGNNEQFFGPGTRLTVL.

This clonotype has a count of ten or more. The V call is TRBV6-5, the J call TRBJ1-4, with TRBD1 identical over 11 bases. Germline CDR1 MNHEY, CDR2 SVGAGI. The CDR3 contains 19 residues. Losses at the gene ends were 2 bases for V and 5 bases for J; bases not matched to a gene: 13. CDR3 nucleotides: TGTGCCAGCAGTTACGGCAGGACAGGGGGCCGGCCGGAGAATGAAAAACTGTTTTTT. As protein: CASSYGRTGGRPENEKLFF.

The CDR3 bases are TGTGCCAGCAGCTCCCTGACTATACTATCACAAGAGACCCAGTACTTC. It specifies CASSSLTILSQETQYF. The rearrangement joins TRBV7-8 to TRBJ2-5; D perhaps matches TRBD2 (5 bases). Germline CDR1 and CDR2: SGHVS and FQNEAQ. Deletions cut 4 bases from V and 2 bases from J, with 17 bases between. CDR3 length equals 16 residues.

The chain joins TRBV20-1 to TRBJ2-2; TRBD2 might be the D (5 bases). V was pared by 3 bases and J by 6 bases, with 8 bases between. Germline CDR1 and CDR2: DFQATT and SNEGSKA (reference sequence). The CDR3 totals 12 residues. This CDR3 reads CSARGRSGELFF. The CDR3 nucleotides read TGCAGTGCTAGGGGGAGATCCGGGGAGCTGTTTTTT.

V is TRBV29-1 and J is TRBJ2-7; perhaps TRBD1 as D (5 bases). Trimming removed 3 bases from V and 6 bases from J, with 12 bases in between. Germline V gene lookup returns CDR1 SQVTM and CDR2 ANQGSEA. This CDR3 has 12 amino acids. In DNA form, the CDR3 reads TGCAGCGTTGACAGGGAAGGTTCCGAGCAGTACTTC. Translating it yields CSVDREGSEQYF.

This clonotype was seen a handful of times. The chain couples TRBV5-1 to TRBJ2-3; 8 nucleotides match TRBD2. V shed 4 bases and J 1 base; nucleotides not matched to a gene: 11. The germline V gene encodes CDR1 SGHRS and CDR2 YFSETQ. The CDR3 has 17 residues. The CDR3 loop is CASSRGGAGGRTDTQYF. In DNA, the CDR3 is TGCGCCAGCAGCCGTGGCGGGGCGGGAGGCCGCACAGATACGCAGTATTTT.

This chain uses TRBV6-5 with TRBJ2-6; D is unresolved. The ends were cut back, 0 bases at V and 0 bases at J, with 9 bases in the middle. The CDR3 totals 17 residues. Germline-derived CDR1 and CDR2 are MNHEY and SVGAGI. The CDR3 loop reads CASSYSVSRSGANVLTF. The CDR3 nucleotides are TGTGCCAGCAGTTACTCGGTCAGCCGCTCTGGGGCCAACGTCCTGACTTTC.

This clonotype was detected ten times or more. This chain links TRBV12-3 or TRBV12-4 with TRBJ2-6; no firm D call. V lost 6 bases to trimming and J lost 0 bases, with 9 bases between them. The CDR3 has 15 amino acids. The DNA of the CDR3 is TGTGCCAGCAGCATCACAAACTCTGGGGCCAACGTCCTGACTTTC. Its translation is CASSITNSGANVLTF.

CDR3 in amino acids: CASGLERSYEQYF. In nucleotides, the CDR3 is TGCGCCAGCGGACTAGAACGTAGCTACGAGCAGTACTTC. The chain links TRBV5-1 to TRBJ2-7, with TRBD2 matching over 7 bases. The CDR3 is 13 amino acids. V shed 7 bases and J 3 bases; nucleotides not matched to a gene: 7. In germline, CDR1 is SGHRS, CDR2 YFSETQ.

This chain connects TRBV3-1 to TRBJ2-1; 8 bases align to TRBD2. Germline CDR1 LGHDT, CDR2 YNNKEL (reference sequence). This CDR3 has 18 amino acids. V dropped 2 bases and J dropped 12; count of bases not matched to a gene: 21. The CDR3 reads CASSQQMAGGLGRFTQFF. DNA of the CDR3: TGTGCCAGCAGCCAACAAATGGCGGGAGGCCTTGGGAGGTTTACGCAGTTCTTC.

This clonotype was found many times. The chain combines TRBV10-3 with TRBJ2-3; 8 nucleotides align to TRBD2. J gave up 6 bases and V 3 bases, and 11 bases lay outside the gene matches. This CDR3 region has 16 residues. Germline CDR1 ENHRY, CDR2 SYGVKD. CDR3 loop: CAISDRAGAAGDTQYF. As DNA, the CDR3 is TGTGCCATCAGTGACAGAGCGGGAGCTGCGGGGGATACGCAGTATTTT.

This clonotype was seen a handful of times. The rearrangement links TRBV20-1 to TRBJ2-3; TRBD2 agrees at 10 bases. The length of the CDR3 is 14 residues. CDR1 and CDR2 (germline): DFQATT, SNEGSKA (reference sequence). J gave up 3 bases and V 6 bases, and 6 bases lay outside the gene matches. As DNA, the CDR3 is TGCAGTGCCGAGATTAGCGGGGGGACAGATACGCAGTATTTT. This gives the protein CSAEISGGTDTQYF.

In this sample, this clonotype turned up a few times. The DNA for the CDR3 is TGCAGCGTTGAAGATCAGGAGAGGGGGACTAACTATGGCTACACCTTC. Translated: CSVEDQERGTNYGYTF. The chain uses TRBV29-1 and TRBJ1-2; weak D call: TRBD1 (6 bases). Trimming took 0 bases from V and 0 from J, leaving 14 bases between them. CDR3 size: 16 residues. Germline loops: CDR1 SQVTM, CDR2 ANQGSEA.

This chain uses TRBV12-3 or TRBV12-4 with TRBJ2-5, with D hard to call. CDR3 length equals 15 residues. The ends were cut back, 0 bases at V and 0 bases at J, with 8 bases in the middle. The CDR3 nucleotides are TGTGCCAGCAGTTTAGCGCTCAAGTACCAAGAGACCCAGTACTTC. Residues: CASSLALKYQETQYF.

In its sample, this clonotype was seen a few times. This rearrangement joins TRBV12-3 or TRBV12-4 to TRBJ1-6; TRBD1 aligns across 7 bases. Trimming at V came to 7 bases and at J to 5 bases, leaving 8 bases not matched to a gene. This CDR3 is built from 15 residues. CDR3 nucleotides: TGTGCCAGCAACCCGACGGGACAGAATAATTCACCCCTCCACTTT. This encodes CASNPTGQNNSPLHF.

The gene calls are TRBV28 and TRBJ1-2, with 7 bases aligning to TRBD1. CDR3 length equals 13 residues. V lost 3 bases and J lost 4; bases outside the gene matches: 2. Germline V gene sequence: CDR1 MDHEN, CDR2 SYDVKM. CDR3 protein: CASSFGTVYGYTF. CDR3 bases: TGTGCCAGCAGTTTTGGGACAGTCTATGGCTACACCTTC.

V and J are TRBV10-3 and TRBJ1-1; no firm D call. V was shortened by 0 bases and J by 5 bases, with 13 bases between the two germline ends. The CDR3 has 15 amino acids. Germline CDR1 ENHRY, CDR2 SYGVKD. Here the CDR3 DNA reads TGTGCCATCAGTGAGTCTAAGGGTTATGTGACTGAAGCTTTCTTT. Protein sequence: CAISESKGYVTEAFF.

V is TRBV20-1 and J is TRBJ2-2; no clear D. The V gene's germline CDR1 is DFQATT and CDR2 SNEGSKA (reference sequence). Trimming took off 0 bases at V and 4 bases at J, with 12 bases between the two ends. The CDR3 runs to 15 residues. CDR3 sequence: CSARDRSNPTGELFF. DNA for the CDR3: TGCAGTGCTAGAGATCGGAGTAATCCCACCGGGGAGCTGTTTTTT.

This clonotype has ten or more counts. The chain employs TRBV5-1 and TRBJ1-2, with TRBD1 as a possible D gene (5 bases). The germline V gene encodes CDR1 SGHRS and CDR2 YFSETQ. Trimming removed 2 bases from V and 3 bases from J, with 11 bases in between. This CDR3 spans 14 amino acids. Here the CDR3 reads CASSLGGAHYGYTF. As DNA, the CDR3 is TGCGCCAGCAGCTTAGGCGGGGCCCACTATGGCTACACCTTC.

Many counts were recorded for this clonotype. The gene calls are TRBV5-1 and TRBJ2-3; D is ambiguous. The CDR3 runs to 13 residues. V was cut by 0 bases and J by 6 bases, with 8 bases left in between. Germline V lookup: CDR1 SGHRS, CDR2 YFSETQ. Here the CDR3 reads CASSLAPTDTQYF. DNA of the CDR3: TGCGCCAGCAGCTTGGCCCCAACGGATACGCAGTATTTT.